Listed below are T cell receptor beta chains from one sample, sequenced in a study of control samples from healthy donors and cancer patients. Repertoires were generated with immunoSEQ multiplex PCR, while TCRdb's copy carries only in-frame clones and drops some. The table has roughly 140,000 clones, more than 85% seen once. Sequenced input: blood. The receptor source for this set is a man aged 50-59 years in good health. Both conserved end residues are part of each CDR3. The D gene is left open where the match is weak.

v_call	d_call	j_call	cdr3_aa	cdr3_nt
TRBV24-1	TRBD1	TRBJ2-1	CATSEGRDRFFEQFF	TGTGCCACCAGTGAGGGCCGGGACAGATTTTTTGAGCAGTTCTTC
TRBV6-8	.	TRBJ2-3	CASSYMAAGTDTQYF	TGTGCCAGCAGTTATATGGCGGCCGGCACAGATACGCAGTATTTT
TRBV5-6	TRBD1	TRBJ2-7	CASSGTGEVYEQYF	TGTGCCAGCAGCGGGACAGGGGAGGTCTACGAGCAGTACTTC
TRBV5-4	TRBD1	TRBJ1-4	CASSLGQGREKLFF	TGTGCCAGCAGCTTGGGACAGGGCCGTGAAAAACTGTTTTTT
TRBV28	.	TRBJ2-7	CASTRGGPYEQYF	TGTGCCAGCACTCGGGGAGGACCCTACGAGCAGTACTTC
TRBV18	.	TRBJ1-2	CASSPGAVTYGYTF	TGTGCCAGCTCACCAGGGGCAGTAACCTATGGCTACACCTTC
TRBV5-1	TRBD1	TRBJ2-2	CASSTLPGQGAERNTGELFF	TGCGCCAGCAGCACTCTTCCGGGACAGGGGGCTGAAAGAAACACCGGGGAGCTGTTTTTT
TRBV28	TRBD2	TRBJ2-3	CASRLPWTSGSRGDTQYF	TGTGCCAGCAGGTTACCATGGACTAGCGGGAGTCGGGGAGATACGCAGTATTTT
TRBV5-1	TRBD2	TRBJ2-7	CASSFGTGRLAGVREQYF	TGCGCCAGCAGCTTCGGGACAGGGAGACTAGCGGGAGTTCGCGAGCAGTACTTC
TRBV29-1	.	TRBJ2-2	CSVRQNAGELFF	TGCAGCGTTCGACAGAACGCCGGGGAGCTGTTTTTT
TRBV3-1/TRBV3-2	TRBD2	TRBJ2-7	CASSQMELAGGDEQYF	TGTGCCAGCAGCCAGATGGAACTAGCGGGAGGGGACGAGCAGTACTTC
TRBV6-6	TRBD1	TRBJ2-5	CASSQGEPGGTQYF	TGTGCCAGCAGTCAAGGGGAACCAGGGGGGACCCAGTACTTC